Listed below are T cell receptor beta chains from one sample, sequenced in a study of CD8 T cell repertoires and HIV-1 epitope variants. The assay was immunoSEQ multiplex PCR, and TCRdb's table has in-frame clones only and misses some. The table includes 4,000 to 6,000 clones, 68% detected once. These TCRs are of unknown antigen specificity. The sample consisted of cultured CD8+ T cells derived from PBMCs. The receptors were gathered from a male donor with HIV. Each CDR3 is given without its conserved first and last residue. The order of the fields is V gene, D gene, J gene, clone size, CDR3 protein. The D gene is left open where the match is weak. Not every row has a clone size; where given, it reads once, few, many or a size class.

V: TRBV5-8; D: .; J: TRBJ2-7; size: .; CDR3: ASSFSSSYEQY
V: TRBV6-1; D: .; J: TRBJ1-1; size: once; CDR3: ASSESHRVGTEAF
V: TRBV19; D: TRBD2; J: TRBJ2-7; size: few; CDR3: ASSIDLTSGVYEQY
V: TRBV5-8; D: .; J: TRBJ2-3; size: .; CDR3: ASSLGTGEGTDTQY
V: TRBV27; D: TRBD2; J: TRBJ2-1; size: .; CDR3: ASSLSGGASYNEQF
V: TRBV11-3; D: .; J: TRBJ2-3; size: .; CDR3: ASSRREGVGDTQY
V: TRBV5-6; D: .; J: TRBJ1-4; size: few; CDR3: ASSLGGAKLF
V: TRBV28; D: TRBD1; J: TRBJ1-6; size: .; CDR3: ASGEGQGRSPLH
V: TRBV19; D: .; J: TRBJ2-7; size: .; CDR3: ASSMGWGNEQY
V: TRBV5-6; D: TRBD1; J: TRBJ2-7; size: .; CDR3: ASSLVDRSYEQY
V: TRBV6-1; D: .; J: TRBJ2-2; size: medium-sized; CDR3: ASSEAGENTGELF
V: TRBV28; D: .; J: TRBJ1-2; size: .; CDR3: ASSLIVDSSTGYGYT
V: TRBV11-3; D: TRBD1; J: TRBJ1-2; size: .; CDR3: ASSFRGANYGYT
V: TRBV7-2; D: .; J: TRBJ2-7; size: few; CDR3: ASSLHWGGSYEQY
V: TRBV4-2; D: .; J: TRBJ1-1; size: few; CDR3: ASSQVNTEAF
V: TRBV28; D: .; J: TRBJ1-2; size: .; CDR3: ASSYGAREPNYGYT
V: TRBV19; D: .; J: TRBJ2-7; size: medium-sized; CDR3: ASSIAGDSLYEQY
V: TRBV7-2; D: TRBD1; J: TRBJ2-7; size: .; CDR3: ASSSWDRENDEQY
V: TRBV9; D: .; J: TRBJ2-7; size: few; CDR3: ASSVSGGMDEQY
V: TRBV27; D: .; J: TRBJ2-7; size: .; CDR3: ASRPGRGFYEQY
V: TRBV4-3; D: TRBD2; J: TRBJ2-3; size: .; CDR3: ASRNLSGGTDTQY
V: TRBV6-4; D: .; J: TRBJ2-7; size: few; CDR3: ASTPYPWEQY
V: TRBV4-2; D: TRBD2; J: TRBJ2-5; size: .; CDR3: ASSQGLAETQY
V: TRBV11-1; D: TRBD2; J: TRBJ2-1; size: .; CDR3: ASSLAAGGPLDEQF
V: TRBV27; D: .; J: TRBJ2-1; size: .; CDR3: ASSLKQGEGSYNEQF
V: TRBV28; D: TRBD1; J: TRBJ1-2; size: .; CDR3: ASSWPGGLTGYT
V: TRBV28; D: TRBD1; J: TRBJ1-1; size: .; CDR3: ASRDPKTGLIAHTEAF
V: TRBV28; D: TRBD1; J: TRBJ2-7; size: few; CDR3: ASSLRQGASYEQY
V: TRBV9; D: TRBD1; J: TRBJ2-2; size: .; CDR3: ASSAEDRAYGSGTGELF
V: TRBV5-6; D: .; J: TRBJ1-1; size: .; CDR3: ASSLRGGNTEAF
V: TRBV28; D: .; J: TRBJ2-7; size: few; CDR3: ASTRPLGAIHEQY
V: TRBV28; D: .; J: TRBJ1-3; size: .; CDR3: ASSFGGAAGNTIY
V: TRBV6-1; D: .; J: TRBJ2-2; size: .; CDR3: ASFSGALSGELF
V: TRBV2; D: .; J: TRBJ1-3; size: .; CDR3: ASSETGSHGNTIY
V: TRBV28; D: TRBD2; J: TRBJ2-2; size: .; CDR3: ASSPREASGRPPNTGELF
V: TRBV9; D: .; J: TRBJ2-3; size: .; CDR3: ASSVRGNTDTQY
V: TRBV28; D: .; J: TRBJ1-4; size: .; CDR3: ASTDGATNEKLF
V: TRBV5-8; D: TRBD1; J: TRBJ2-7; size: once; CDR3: ASSPYDPDREYYEQY
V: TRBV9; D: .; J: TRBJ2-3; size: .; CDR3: ASSVEGNTQY
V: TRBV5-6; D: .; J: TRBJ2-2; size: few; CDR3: ASSSGQGIFPGELF
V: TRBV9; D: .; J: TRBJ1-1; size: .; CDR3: ASSSYIEAEAF
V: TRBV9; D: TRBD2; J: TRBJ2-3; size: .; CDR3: ASSVDGRYTDTQY
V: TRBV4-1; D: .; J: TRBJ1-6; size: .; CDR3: ASSQEGGPQSPLH
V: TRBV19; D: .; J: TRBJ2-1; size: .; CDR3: ASSIGGAVYNEQF
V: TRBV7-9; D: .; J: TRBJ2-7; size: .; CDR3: ASGDGSYEQY
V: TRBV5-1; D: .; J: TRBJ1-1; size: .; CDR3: ASSLGGNSEAF
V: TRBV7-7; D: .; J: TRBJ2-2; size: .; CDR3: ASSPLGPRPGELF
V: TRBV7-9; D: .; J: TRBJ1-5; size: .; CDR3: ASSLENQPQH
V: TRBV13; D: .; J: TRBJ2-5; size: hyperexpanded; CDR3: ASSSAGIDQETQY
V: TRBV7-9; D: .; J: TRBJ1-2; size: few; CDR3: ASSHHRGYGYT
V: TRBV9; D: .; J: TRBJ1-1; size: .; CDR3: ASSVGSANTEAF
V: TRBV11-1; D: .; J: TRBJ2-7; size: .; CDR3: ASSLRAGEQY
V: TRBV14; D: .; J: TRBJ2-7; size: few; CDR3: ASSPGPNIPYEQY
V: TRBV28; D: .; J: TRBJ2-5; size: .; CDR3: ASSLLLEAPQTEETQY
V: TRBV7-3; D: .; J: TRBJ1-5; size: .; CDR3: ASRAGTQPQH